A single T cell receptor (beta chain) is shown here with its context. This record comes from a study of blood T cell repertoires in COVID-19. For the study at large: Samples of COVID-19 (acute and convalescent) were obtained from the United States, Italy and Spain. From T cells, B-cell-depleted T cells, or PBMCs came the material, which was cDNA or gDNA.

The CDR3 extends over 15 amino acids. With 2 bases clipped from V and 3 bases from J, the junction kept 2 bases outside the gene matches. Germline loops: CDR1 KGHSY, CDR2 FQNENV. As handled by the study authors: Scientists estimated how many nucleated cells there were by amplifying reference gene primers. TCRdb keeps only in-frame clones here, not all; method: immunoSEQ multiplex PCR. V and J calls plus clone size are reproduced from that table; the DNA served to infer D and trimming. The sample shows tens of thousands of clones, over 70% of them seen only once. The sequence was collected from a human donor in a cohort sampled during active COVID-19. The sample taken for sequencing was peripheral blood. The V and J genes are TRBV16 and TRBJ2-3; TRBD1 agrees at 10 bases. The CDR3: CASSQEGQGTDTQYF. For the CDR3, the DNA is TGTGCCAGCAGCCAAGAGGGACAGGGGACAGATACGCAGTATTTT.